This T cell receptor (beta chain) was sequenced in a study of T cells in Graves' hyperthyroidism and ophthalmopathy. Study-wide results and caveats: Most clonotypes that expanded in the thyroid above 0.001 also showed up in blood.

The CDR3 loop spans 15 amino acids. Germline CDR1 reads SEHNR; CDR2 reads FQNEAQ (reference sequence). V lost 5 bases, J lost 0 bases, and 5 bases stayed unmatched. Patients affected by ophthalmopathy presented a Clinical Activity Score of at least 3, a NOSPECS grade of at least 4, and disease duration below 3 months. PBMCs came from more than 8.5 ml fresh peripheral blood. Authors of the study amplified TCR beta CDR3 regions from RNA transcripts. The primer set for the first-round RT-PCR of the TCR CDR3 was HTBI. MiXCR, run by TCRdb on the multiplex PCR reads, gives a single entry per CDR3 protein. The sample lists under 600,000 distinct CDR3 sequences, roughly a sixth seen once, with around 3.5% in the top ten. The table lists this clonotype with many counts. The antigen is undetermined.

This receptor was identified in a woman in her thirties or forties with Graves' ophthalmopathy. Material for sequencing was blood. V is TRBV7-9 and J is TRBJ2-3; TRBD2 aligns across 7 bases. This CDR3 reads CASSLSGLSTDTQYF. The CDR3 region has the DNA TGTGCCAGCAGCCTTAGCGGGCTGAGCACAGATACGCAGTATTTT.